The entry below gives a single T cell receptor (beta chain) sequence along with its context. Its antigen is undetermined. Germline V gene sequence: CDR1 MNHEY, CDR2 SMNVEV (reference sequence). V lost 10 bases and J lost 3, with 13 bases in between. CDR3 length: 12 amino acids. The sample originates from a study of CD8+ T cells in alopecia areata. Overall study: Those treated were given oral tofacitinib at 5 to 10 mg twice daily. Study results and caveats: The study found higher clonality in lesional than normal scalp, especially in alopecia totalis/universalis. Scalp data also include sequences from resident alphabeta T cells of normal skin. Patients displayed less clarity in TCR sharing than mice, a finding possibly related to HLA.

cDNA prepared by RNA extraction and subsequent reverse transcription served as the template for sequencing. Profiling relied on immunoSEQ multiplex PCR, and the TCRdb table lists in-frame clones only, not all of them. Among 160,000 or so clones, 45% to 55% were seen once, and the ten largest hold 15% to 20%. Here the sequenced sample was CD8+ T cells sorted from blood, taken at week 0. The source of this sequence is a human donor with alopecia areata. The chain carries TRBV27 and TRBJ2-7; a weak D match, TRBD2 (8 bases). CDR3 residues: CATGRDSYEQYF. Here the CDR3 DNA reads TGTGCCACCGGGAGGGACAGCTACGAGCAGTACTTC.